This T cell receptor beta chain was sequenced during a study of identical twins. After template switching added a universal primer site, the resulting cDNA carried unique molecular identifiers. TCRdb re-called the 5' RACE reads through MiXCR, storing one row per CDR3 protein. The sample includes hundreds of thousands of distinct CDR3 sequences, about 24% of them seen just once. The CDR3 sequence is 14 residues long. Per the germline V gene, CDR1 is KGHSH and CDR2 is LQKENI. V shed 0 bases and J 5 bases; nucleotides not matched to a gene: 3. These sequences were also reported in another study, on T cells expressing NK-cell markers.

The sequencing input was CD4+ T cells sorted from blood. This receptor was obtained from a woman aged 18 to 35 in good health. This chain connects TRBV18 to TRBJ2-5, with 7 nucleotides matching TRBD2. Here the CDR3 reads CASSPPTSRETQYF. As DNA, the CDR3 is TGTGCCAGCTCACCACCGACTAGCCGGGAGACCCAGTACTTC.